The next 25 T cell receptor beta chains were all read from a single sample in a study of OX40 agonist ivuxolimab in advanced cancers. Clones were sequenced by immunoSEQ multiplex PCR, and TCRdb holds only the in-frame ones, with some missing. The table lists approximately 59,000 clones, 75% to 90% of them singletons. Sequences were derived from CD4+ or CD8+ T cells sorted from blood, sampled in a trial of the OX40 agonist ivuxolimab. The receptors shown here come from an adult with an advanced solid tumor such as melanoma, head and neck, liver or kidney cancer.

This sequence joins TRBV9 and TRBJ1-2; 7 bases match TRBD1. The CDR3 is 18 amino acids. The V segment lost 3 bases and the J segment 2 bases; nucleotides outside the gene matches: 16. Per the germline V gene, CDR1 is SGDLS and CDR2 is YYNGEE. The DNA of the CDR3 is TGTGCCAGCAGCGAAAGCTTAACTCACAGGGGAGGCAACTATGGCTACACCTTC. Its translation is CASSESLTHRGGNYGYTF.

The rearrangement uses TRBV2 and TRBJ1-4; D gene unclear. CDR1 and CDR2 from the germline V gene are SNHLY and FYNNEI. The V end was cut by 7 bases, the J end by 5 bases, with 5 bases between. The CDR3 runs to 11 residues. The CDR3 reads CASNRNEKLFF. The DNA of the CDR3 is TGTGCCAGCAACCGGAATGAAAAACTGTTTTTT.

The gene calls are TRBV6-5 and TRBJ1-3; D perhaps matches TRBD1 (6 bases). Germline lookup yields CDR1 MNHEY and CDR2 SVGAGI. V gave up 5 bases and J gave up 4 bases, with 12 bases separating them. This CDR3 is 14 amino acids long. Here the CDR3 DNA reads TGTGCCAGCAGTAACAGGGTCTTGGGAAACACCATATATTTT. It encodes CASSNRVLGNTIYF.

The chain uses TRBV9 and TRBJ2-7, with 10 bases lining up with TRBD2. J gave up 2 bases and V 0 bases, and 2 bases lay outside the gene matches. Germline CDR1 reads SGDLS; CDR2 reads YYNGEE. This CDR3 is 15 amino acids long. In DNA form, the CDR3 reads TGTGCCAGCAGCGTAGAAGCGGGGGGGACCTACGAGCAGTACTTC. Translating gives CASSVEAGGTYEQYF. The variable domain in full, completed from reference TRBV9 and TRBJ2-7, reads DSGVTQTPKHLITATGQRVTLRCSPRSGDLSVYWYQQSLDQGLQFLIQYYNGEERAKGNILERFSAQQFPDLHSELNLSSLELGDSALYFCASSVEAGGTYEQYFGPGTRLTVT.

The J gene is TRBJ2-5, the V gene TRBV6-5; perhaps TRBD2 as D (6 bases). Germline values: CDR1 MNHEY, CDR2 SVGAGI. V lost 5 bases and J lost 4, with 11 bases in between. CDR3 length equals 13 residues. This CDR3 reads CASSGGVRETQYF. The DNA for the CDR3 is TGTGCCAGCAGTGGAGGGGTTCGAGAGACCCAGTACTTC.

J is TRBJ2-7 and V is TRBV6-1; TRBD2 agrees at 13 bases. The CDR3 totals 14 residues. J was trimmed by 8 bases and V by 6 bases; bases with no gene match: 7. The germline gives CDR1 MNHNS, CDR2 SASEGT. CDR3 in amino acids: CASRTSGGESKQYF. The CDR3, as DNA: TGTGCCAGCAGAACTAGCGGGGGGGAGTCCAAGCAGTACTTC.

For this clone: At one end, the junction sequence differs from germline, possibly due to a read error. The V call is TRBV2, the J call TRBJ2-3; TRBD2 might be the D (6 bases). The germline CDR1 and CDR2 sequences are SNHLY and FYNNEI. This CDR3 has 15 amino acids. CDR3 nucleotide sequence: TGTGCCTGCAGTCTAGCGTCTGGAGTCACAGATACGCAGTATTTT. The encoded protein is CACSLASGVTDTQYF.

The chain has TRBV29-1 and TRBJ1-3; a possible D gene is TRBD1 (6 bases). V lost 5 bases to trimming and J lost 2 bases, with 13 bases between them. Germline V gives CDR1 SQVTM, CDR2 ANQGSEA. CDR3 length: 14 residues. CDR3 sequence: CSVSNREPGNTIYF. CDR3 nucleotide sequence: TGCAGCGTTAGTAACAGGGAGCCTGGAAACACCATATATTTT.

The rearrangement links TRBV5-1 to TRBJ2-2; D is unresolved. This CDR3 is built from 15 residues. V was trimmed by 3 bases and J by 1 base, leaving 10 bases between them. Germline V gene sequence: CDR1 SGHRS, CDR2 YFSETQ. CDR3 bases: TGCGCCAGCAGCTCCGCAATGGGGAACACCGGGGAGCTGTTTTTT. Translating it yields CASSSAMGNTGELFF.

V and J are TRBV5-5 and TRBJ1-2; D might be TRBD1 (6 bases). CDR3 size: 17 residues. V was cut by 0 bases and J by 4 bases, with 19 bases left in between. Germline CDR1 and CDR2: SGHKS and YYEKEE (reference sequence). Here the CDR3 DNA reads TGTGCCAGCAGCTTGGGACAGGCTTGGAATTTCGGCTATGGCTACACCTTC. This sequence encodes CASSLGQAWNFGYGYTF.

This chain links TRBV19 with TRBJ2-1; the match to TRBD2 covers 7 bases. Trimming removed 5 bases from V and 8 bases from J; junction bases left unmatched: 15. CDR1 is LNHDA, CDR2 SQIVND, per germline (reference sequence). The CDR3 runs 16 residues. The CDR3: CASSRRTSLAVDEQFF. As DNA, the CDR3 is TGTGCCAGTAGTCGACGGACTAGTCTGGCTGTCGATGAGCAGTTCTTC.

The J gene is TRBJ1-5, the V gene TRBV2; D remains ambiguous. The V gene's germline CDR1 is SNHLY and CDR2 FYNNEI. V shed 4 bases and J shed 3 bases, with 13 bases lying between them. This CDR3 comprises 15 residues. The CDR3 spells CASSGLNSYNQPQHF. DNA of the CDR3: TGTGCCAGCAGTGGACTGAACAGTTACAATCAGCCCCAGCATTTT.

In its sample, this clone is medium-sized. The rearrangement joins TRBV2 to TRBJ2-1; D might be TRBD1 (6 bases). The germline V gene encodes CDR1 SNHLY and CDR2 FYNNEI. V was pared by 4 bases and J by 0 bases, with 7 bases between. The CDR3 is 14 amino acids. The CDR3 here is CASSADSSYNEQFF. DNA of the CDR3: TGTGCCAGCAGTGCGGACAGCTCCTACAATGAGCAGTTCTTC.

CDR3 DNA: TGTGCCAGCAGACTCGACAGGGACTATGGCTACACCTTC. Amino acids: CASRLDRDYGYTF. This rearrangement joins TRBV2 to TRBJ1-2, with 7 bases matching TRBD1. Germline CDR1 reads SNHLY; CDR2 reads FYNNEI. V lost 6 bases to trimming and J lost 3 bases; unmatched junction nucleotides: 4. CDR3 size: 13 residues.

The chain uses TRBV1 and TRBJ2-3; the table's D call of TRBD2 was not tested on the DNA. TRBV1 is flagged as a pseudogene. There are 17 residues in the CDR3. The CDR3, as DNA: TGCACCAGCAGTCCTGGGAATAGCGGACTGGGCACAGATACGCAGTATTTT. Encoded protein: CTSSPGNSGLGTDTQYF.

This clone occurred once. The V and J genes are TRBV27 and TRBJ2-1, with 9 bases matching TRBD2. Trimming cost V 4 bases and J 2 bases; bases outside gene matches: 3. The CDR3 consists of 15 residues. CDR1 and CDR2 (germline): MNHEY, SMNVEV (reference sequence). CDR3 DNA: TGTGCCAGCAGTTCGCTAGCGGGGACCTACAATGAGCAGTTCTTC. This gives the protein CASSSLAGTYNEQFF.

The chain employs TRBV27 and TRBJ2-2, with TRBD2 identical over 12 bases. Germline loops: CDR1 MNHEY, CDR2 SMNVEV (reference sequence). V gave up 6 bases and J gave up 1 base; unmatched junction bases: 0. The CDR3 covers 15 residues. The CDR3 DNA sequence: TGTGCCAGCAGGGGACTAGCGGGGAACACCGGGGAGCTGTTTTTT. This translates into CASRGLAGNTGELFF.

The rearrangement links TRBV9 to TRBJ2-2; D unresolved. CDR1 is SGDLS, CDR2 YYNGEE, per germline. The V end lost 0 bases, the J end lost 1 base, and 7 bases lay between the germline ends. This CDR3 comprises 15 residues. The CDR3 loop is CASSVGARNTGELFF. The CDR3 DNA sequence: TGTGCCAGCAGCGTAGGGGCCCGGAACACCGGGGAGCTGTTTTTT.

The J gene is TRBJ2-1, the V gene TRBV7-7, with 7 bases identical to TRBD2. Germline V CDR1 and CDR2: SSHAT, FNYEAQ (reference sequence). CDR3 length: 13 residues. With 5 bases clipped from V and 5 bases from J, the junction kept 3 bases outside the gene matches. CDR3 DNA sequence: TGTGCCAGCAGCCCGAGCGGGGACAATGAGCAGTTCTTC. Its protein product is CASSPSGDNEQFF.

The chain employs TRBV25-1 and TRBJ1-2; D remains ambiguous. This CDR3 region has 12 residues. V was cut by 4 bases and J by 7 bases, with 10 bases left in between. Germline CDR1 MGHDK, CDR2 SYGVNS. The CDR3 reads CASSAQGIGYTF. In DNA, the CDR3 is TGTGCCAGCAGTGCTCAAGGGATTGGCTACACCTTC.

The chain carries TRBV19 and TRBJ2-1; the D call may be TRBD1 or TRBD2 (5 bases each). The germline gives CDR1 LNHDA, CDR2 SQIVND (reference sequence). The CDR3 length is 13 residues. V lost 10 bases, J lost 8 bases, and 18 bases lay in between. CDR3 bases: TGTGCCACCAATCCCAACCTGGGGGATGAGCAGTTCTTC. Translating it yields CATNPNLGDEQFF.

For this clone: Other DNA sequences in the same sample also yield this CDR3. V and J are TRBV15 and TRBJ2-5, with 8 positions matching TRBD2. This CDR3 contains 15 residues. Looked up from germline, CDR1 is LNHNV and CDR2 is YYDKDF (reference sequence). V gave up 3 bases and J gave up 2 bases; unmatched junction bases: 5. The CDR3 reads CATSRAGGLQETQYF. The CDR3 DNA follows: TGTGCCACCAGCAGGGCGGGGGGACTACAAGAGACCCAGTACTTC. Filled out from reference TRBV15 and TRBJ2-5, the complete variable domain reads DAMVIQNPRYQVTQFGKPVTLSCSQTLNHNVMYWYQQKSSQAPKLLFHYYDKDFNNEADTPDNFQSRRPNTSFCFLDIRSPGLGDTAMYLCATSRAGGLQETQYFGPGTRLLVL.

This clone was counted between two and nine times. V and J are TRBV9 and TRBJ2-1; TRBD2 might be the D (7 bases). The CDR3 is 15 amino acids. V was pared by 4 bases and J by 4 bases, with 15 bases between. The germline CDR1 and CDR2 sequences are SGDLS and YYNGEE. The DNA for the CDR3 is TGTGCCAGCAGCCCACGAAGGGGGGGATACAATGAGCAGTTCTTC. It encodes CASSPRRGGYNEQFF.

This clone was seen once. This sequence joins TRBV7-9 and TRBJ1-2; a possible D gene is TRBD1 (5 bases). CDR3 length: 15 residues. Germline lookup yields CDR1 SEHNR and CDR2 FQNEAQ (reference sequence). V dropped 5 bases and J dropped 0 bases, with 13 bases sitting between them. CDR3 amino acids: CASSQYQGSNYGYTF. For the CDR3, the DNA is TGTGCCAGCAGCCAATACCAGGGATCTAACTATGGCTACACCTTC.

V and J are TRBV4-1 and TRBJ2-5; 9 bases match TRBD2. The V gene end was trimmed by 1 base and the J gene end by 6 bases; junction bases not matched to a gene: 6. This CDR3 has 15 amino acids. The germline V gene encodes CDR1 MGHRA and CDR2 YSYEKL. The CDR3 loop reads CASSQVGTSLQTQYF. Written as DNA, the CDR3 is TGCGCCAGCAGCCAAGTAGGGACTAGCTTGCAGACCCAGTACTTC.